The 9 T cell receptor beta chains below come from one sample, sequenced in a study of cytomegalovirus exposure and HLA in healthy donors. The PCR was carried out with 60 Vbeta primers and 13 Jbeta primers. The protocol was immunoSEQ multiplex PCR, while the TCRdb copy is restricted to in-frame clones and leaves out a portion. The data contain more than 90,000 clones, approximately 80% of them singletons. The sample comprised PBMCs. These receptors were collected from a man aged 50-59 years in good health and CMV-seronegative.

V gene TRBV2 combines with J gene TRBJ1-5; TRBD1 matches 7 bases. The CDR3 extends over 14 amino acids. V dropped 0 bases and J dropped 7; count of bases not matched to a gene: 3. CDR1 is SNHLY, CDR2 FYNNEI, per germline. The CDR3 loop reads CASSEAGGGQPQHF. The CDR3 DNA sequence: TGTGCCAGCAGTGAAGCAGGGGGCGGGCAGCCCCAGCATTTT. The full variable domain, in which reference TRBV2 and TRBJ1-5 provide the parts outside the CDR3, is EPEVTQTPSHQVTQMGQEVILRCVPISNHLYFYWYRQILGQKVEFLVSFYNNEISEKSEIFDDQFSVERPDGSNFTLKIRSTKLEDSAMYFCASSEAGGGQPQHFGDGTRLSIL.

The chain couples TRBV5-4 to TRBJ2-7; a weak D match, TRBD2 (5 bases). Germline values: CDR1 SGHNT, CDR2 YYREEE (reference sequence). CDR3 length: 15 amino acids. The ends were cut back, 0 bases at V and 2 bases at J, with 12 bases in the middle. The CDR3: CASSLEASPAYEQYF. CDR3 DNA sequence: TGTGCCAGCAGCTTGGAGGCTAGCCCTGCCTACGAGCAGTACTTC.

The V call is TRBV5-1, the J call TRBJ2-2; D is possibly TRBD2 (6 bases). Germline V lookup: CDR1 SGHRS, CDR2 YFSETQ. V was pared by 4 bases and J by 0 bases, with 13 bases between. The CDR3 spans 16 residues. The CDR3 loop is CASSLGRDSNTGELFF. The CDR3 DNA reads as TGCGCCAGCAGCCTAGGTCGGGACTCGAACACCGGGGAGCTGTTTTTT.

A few counts support this clone. The chain has TRBV10-3 and TRBJ2-1, with TRBD2 as a possible D gene (5 bases). The V gene's germline CDR1 is ENHRY and CDR2 SYGVKD. V lost 7 bases and J lost 4, with 17 bases in between. The CDR3 is 15 residues long. The CDR3 region is CAITGGKTGYNEQFF. CDR3 in DNA: TGTGCCATCACCGGAGGAAAGACTGGATACAATGAGCAGTTCTTC.

This clone was observed a single time. V and J are TRBV2 and TRBJ1-6; D not certain. The CDR3 loop spans 15 amino acids. Germline loops: CDR1 SNHLY, CDR2 FYNNEI. V was clipped by 3 bases and J by 0 bases, with 6 bases between them. The CDR3 region is CASSEANSYNSPLHF. CDR3 bases: TGTGCCAGCAGTGAGGCAAACTCCTATAATTCACCCCTCCACTTT.

The J gene is TRBJ2-7, the V gene TRBV28; TRBD1 might be the D (6 bases). This CDR3 comprises 16 residues. Trimming stripped 6 bases from V and 3 bases from J, with 21 bases between. Germline CDR1 MDHEN, CDR2 SYDVKM. CDR3 nucleotide sequence: TGTGCCAGCAGGGATACAGGATTCCCCAGGGGCTACGAGCAGTACTTC. Protein product: CASRDTGFPRGYEQYF.

This chain connects TRBV7-9 to TRBJ2-6; a possible D gene is TRBD1 (6 bases). CDR1 and CDR2 (germline): SEHNR, FQNEAQ (reference sequence). Trimming stripped 1 base from V and 2 bases from J, with 12 bases between. This CDR3 has 17 amino acids. The CDR3 is CASSLEAGTTGANVLTF. CDR3 in DNA: TGTGCCAGCAGCTTAGAAGCCGGGACAACTGGGGCCAACGTCCTGACTTTC.

The chain couples TRBV7-3 to TRBJ1-1; D unresolved. The CDR3 runs to 16 residues. CDR1 and CDR2 from the germline V gene are SGHTA and FQGTGA. V lost 5 bases, J lost 2 bases, and 18 bases lay in between. The CDR3 sequence: CASSPLGVEANTEAFF. CDR3 coding DNA: TGTGCCAGCAGCCCCCTCGGGGTGGAGGCCAACACTGAAGCTTTCTTT.

The V gene is TRBV5-1, the J gene TRBJ2-1; 10 bases are a match to TRBD2. This CDR3 is 17 amino acids long. Germline V gene lookup returns CDR1 SGHRS and CDR2 YFSETQ. V dropped 4 bases and J dropped 7; count of bases not matched to a gene: 14. This CDR3 reads CASSPRLAGGGDNEQFF. CDR3 bases: TGCGCCAGCAGCCCAAGACTAGCGGGTGGGGGGGATAATGAGCAGTTCTTC.